This is a list of T cell receptor beta chains from one sample in a study of shared clonotypes between healthy human individuals. TCRdb's table, derived via immunoSEQ multiplex PCR, lists solely in-frame clones and lacks some. The sample carries about 2.3 million clones, about 90% recorded once. Specimen: naive CD4+ T cells from PBMCs. The receptors were gathered from a man aged 18 to 29 in good health. Some clones in this sample may be carry-over from other donors' samples. CDR3s include the opening cysteine and the closing phenylalanine or tryptophan. Size values are once, few and many counts, or a class for expanded clones, and some rows have none.

J | size | V | CDR3
TRBJ2-1 | once | TRBV27 | CASTYIRDRAYNEQFF
TRBJ2-2 | . | TRBV7-2 | CASSLSVTGELFF
TRBJ2-2 | . | TRBV9 | CASSGQGAGTGELFF
TRBJ1-1 | . | TRBV6-6 | CASSFAGQINTEAFF
TRBJ1-4 | . | TRBV2 | CASSAIQGAGEKLFF
TRBJ2-7 | . | TRBV28 | CASSPRQGLKQYF
TRBJ2-7 | . | TRBV6-5 | CASSYLAGRHEQYF
TRBJ2-3 | . | TRBV9 | CASSVEGTSFGTQYF
TRBJ2-7 | . | TRBV18 | CASSPPGTYEQYF
TRBJ2-7 | . | TRBV4-3 | CASSPGLGPYEQYF
TRBJ2-3 | . | TRBV7-3 | CASSYGLAGGTDTQYF
TRBJ2-3 | . | TRBV13 | CASSLAGRAVDTQYF
TRBJ2-7 | once | TRBV18 | CASSQPRPARGYEQYF
TRBJ2-1 | . | TRBV2 | CASSETSGTYNEQFF
TRBJ1-5 | . | TRBV27 | CASSSKGTDSNQPQHF
TRBJ2-5 | . | TRBV29-1 | CSAGGGYQETQYF
TRBJ1-5 | once | TRBV27 | CASRWQGYSNQPQHF
TRBJ2-5 | . | TRBV9 | CASSDQGRETQYF
TRBJ2-5 | . | TRBV7-2 | CASSRTVLFRETQYF
TRBJ1-1 | . | TRBV4-1 | CASSQGDSGNTEAFF
TRBJ1-4 | . | TRBV28 | CAAHGQGPEKLFF
TRBJ2-7 | . | TRBV14 | CASSTRFGQGGSYEQYF
TRBJ1-5 | . | TRBV30 | CAWSPGFSNQPQHF
TRBJ2-3 | . | TRBV14 | CASSQLLDRASTDTQYF
TRBJ2-1 | . | TRBV7-3 | CASSRSGVNEQFF
TRBJ1-1 | . | TRBV5-6 | CASSLLGAEAFF